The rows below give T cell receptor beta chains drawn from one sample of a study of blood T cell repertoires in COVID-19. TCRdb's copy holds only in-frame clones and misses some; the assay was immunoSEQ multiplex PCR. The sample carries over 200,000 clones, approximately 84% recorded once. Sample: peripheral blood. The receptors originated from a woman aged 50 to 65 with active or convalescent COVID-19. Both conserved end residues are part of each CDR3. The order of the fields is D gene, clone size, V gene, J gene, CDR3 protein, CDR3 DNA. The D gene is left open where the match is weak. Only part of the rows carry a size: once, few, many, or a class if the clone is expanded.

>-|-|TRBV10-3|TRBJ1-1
CAASPGTEAFF
TGTGCCGCCTCCCCCGGCACTGAAGCTTTCTTT
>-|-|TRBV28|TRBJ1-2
CASRGGGGGYTF
TGTGCCAGCCGTGGAGGGGGAGGGGGCTACACCTTC
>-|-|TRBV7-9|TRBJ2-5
CASSSLRGSFEDGETQYF
TGTGCCAGCAGTTCTTTAAGGGGTAGCTTCGAAGACGGTGAGACCCAGTACTTC
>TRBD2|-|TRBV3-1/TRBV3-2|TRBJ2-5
CASSQGGLAGALGETQYF
TGTGCCAGCAGCCAAGGTGGACTAGCGGGGGCCCTAGGGGAGACCCAGTACTTC
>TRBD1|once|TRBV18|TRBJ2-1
CASSPSGQAHEQFF
TGTGCCAGCTCACCAAGTGGACAGGCCCATGAGCAGTTCTTC
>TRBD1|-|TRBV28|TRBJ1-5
CASSPGDRVADQPQHF
TGTGCCAGCAGCCCCGGGGACAGGGTGGCGGATCAGCCCCAGCATTTT
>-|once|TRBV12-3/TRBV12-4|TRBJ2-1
CASRTSSYNEQFF
TGTGCCAGCAGGACTAGCTCCTACAATGAGCAGTTCTTC
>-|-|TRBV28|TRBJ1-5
CASRPTNRQPQHF
TGTGCCAGCAGGCCTACGAACAGGCAGCCCCAGCATTTT
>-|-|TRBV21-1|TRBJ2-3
CASSKVGAHTDTQYF
TGTGCCAGCAGCAAAGTGGGGGCACACACAGATACGCAGTATTTT
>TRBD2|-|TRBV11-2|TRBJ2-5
CASSFSAGGKETQYF
TGTGCCAGCAGCTTCTCTGCGGGGGGCAAAGAGACCCAGTACTTC
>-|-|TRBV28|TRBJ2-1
CASSLSLREQFF
TGTGCCAGCAGTCTCTCTCTTAGAGAGCAGTTCTTC
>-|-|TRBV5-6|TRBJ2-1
CASSFDRISPNEQFF
TGTGCCAGCAGTTTTGACAGGATATCGCCCAATGAGCAGTTCTTC
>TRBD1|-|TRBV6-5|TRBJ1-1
CASTRQGALEAFF
TGTGCCAGCACCCGACAGGGGGCTCTGGAAGCTTTCTTT
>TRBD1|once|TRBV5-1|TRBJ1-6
CASSLALGQANSPLHF
TGCGCCAGCAGCTTGGCTTTAGGACAGGCTAATTCACCCCTCCACTTT
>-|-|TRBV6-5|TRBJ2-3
CASIPSTDTQYF
TGTGCCAGCATCCCTTCCACAGATACGCAGTATTTT
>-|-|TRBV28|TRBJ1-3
CASSFNRASGNTIYF
TGTGCCAGCAGTTTTAACAGGGCTTCTGGAAACACCATATATTTT
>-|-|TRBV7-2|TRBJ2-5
CASRPGWGGVPGQETQYF
TGTGCCAGCAGACCCGGGTGGGGCGGGGTCCCCGGCCAAGAGACCCAGTACTTC
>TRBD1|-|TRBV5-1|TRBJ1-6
CASSATGTDNSPLHF
TGCGCCAGCAGCGCAACCGGGACAGATAATTCACCCCTCCACTTT
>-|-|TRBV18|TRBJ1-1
CASSPIAGNTEAFF
TGTGCCAGCTCACCTATTGCAGGGAACACTGAAGCTTTCTTT
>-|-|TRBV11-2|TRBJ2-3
CASSFGGPSTDTQYF
TGTGCCAGCAGCTTTGGGGGCCCCAGCACAGATACGCAGTATTTT
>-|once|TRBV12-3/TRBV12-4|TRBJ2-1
CASSREYNEQFF
TGTGCCAGCAGTAGGGAGTACAATGAGCAGTTCTTC
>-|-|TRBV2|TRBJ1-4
CASMRDEKLFF
TGTGCCAGCATGCGAGATGAAAAACTGTTTTTT
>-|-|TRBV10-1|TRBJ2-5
CASSESSEETQYF
TGCGCCAGCAGTGAGAGCAGCGAAGAGACCCAGTACTTC
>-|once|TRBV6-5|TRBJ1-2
CASSPPATRGYGYTF
TGTGCCAGCAGCCCCCCCGCAACAAGGGGCTATGGCTACACCTTC
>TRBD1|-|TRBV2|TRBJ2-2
CASRGQGTTGELFF
TGTGCCAGCAGAGGACAGGGAACTACCGGGGAGCTGTTTTTT
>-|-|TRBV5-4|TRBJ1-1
CASSLSRNTEAFF
TGTGCCAGCAGCTTGTCCAGGAACACTGAAGCTTTCTTT
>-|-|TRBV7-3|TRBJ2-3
CASSAQGTGTDTQYF
TGTGCCAGCAGCGCCCAGGGTACCGGCACAGATACGCAGTATTTT
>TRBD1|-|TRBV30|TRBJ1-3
CAWSTSGTGAYSSGNTIYF
TGTGCCTGGAGCACATCCGGGACAGGGGCTTATTCCTCTGGAAACACCATATATTTT
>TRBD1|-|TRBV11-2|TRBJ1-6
CASSPGGGSPLHF
TGTGCCAGCAGTCCAGGGGGCGGTTCACCCCTCCACTTT
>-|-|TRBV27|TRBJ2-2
CASSPTRVGELFF
TGTGCCAGCAGTCCAACTCGCGTCGGGGAGCTGTTTTTT
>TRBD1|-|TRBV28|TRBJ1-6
CASRTGHNSPLHF
TGTGCCAGCCGGACAGGGCATAATTCACCCCTCCACTTT
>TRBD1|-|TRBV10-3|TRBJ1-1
CAISELGQLNTEAFF
TGTGCCATCAGTGAGTTGGGACAGCTGAACACTGAAGCTTTCTTT
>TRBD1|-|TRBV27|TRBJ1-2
CASSFRQGAGYGYTF
TGTGCCAGCAGTTTTAGACAGGGGGCGGGCTATGGCTACACCTTC
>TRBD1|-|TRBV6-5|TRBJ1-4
CASSAGTGHEKLFF
TGTGCCAGTAGCGCAGGGACAGGGCATGAAAAACTGTTTTTT
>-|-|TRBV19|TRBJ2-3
CATMWQNTDTQYF
TGTGCCACCATGTGGCAGAACACAGATACGCAGTATTTT
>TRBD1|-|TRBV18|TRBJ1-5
CASSRDSTSNQPQHF
TGTGCCAGCTCACGGGACAGTACGAGCAATCAGCCCCAGCATTTT
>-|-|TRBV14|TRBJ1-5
CASSQGAGNQPQHF
TGTGCCAGCAGCCAAGGGGCCGGCAATCAGCCCCAGCATTTT
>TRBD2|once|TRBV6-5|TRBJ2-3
CASSSSGRADTQYF
TGTGCCAGCAGTTCTAGCGGGAGAGCAGATACGCAGTATTTT
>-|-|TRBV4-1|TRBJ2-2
CASSQVPGENTGELFF
TGTGCCAGCAGCCAAGTTCCGGGGGAGAACACCGGGGAGCTGTTTTTT